Here is one T cell receptor (beta chain) with its context. As yet, its antigen is unknown. The record originates from a study of T-cell memory formation after mild COVID-19. In the study overall: TCR clusters showed largely donor specificity.

V shed 3 bases, J shed 0 bases, and the junction held 3 bases outside the gene matches. The CDR3 has 16 amino acids. Germline V gene lookup returns CDR1 KGHSH and CDR2 LQKENI. 5'RACE, which relied on constant-segment primers, yielded TCR alpha and TCR beta cDNA libraries carrying sample barcodes and UMIs. TCRdb independently ran MiXCR on the 5' RACE reads; one entry per CDR3 protein. The sample carries about 350,000 distinct CDR3 sequences, 25% to 30% recorded once. General study results and limits: Among contracting clones, CD4+ were mainly CM/EM and CD8+ enriched in EMRA. Contracting clones, day 15 to 85, had balanced CD4/CD8, and later expanders favored CD4+.

The receptor's source is an adult woman who had mild COVID-19 (a few samples of this study predate the infection). Cell type and time point are not known. Sequencing was carried out using PBMCs or a T cell subset sorted from them (not recorded which). This chain links TRBV18 with TRBJ2-3; 10 bases match TRBD2. DNA for the CDR3: TGTGCCAGCTCACCCATGACTAGCGGGAGCACAGATACGCAGTATTTT. This translates into CASSPMTSGSTDTQYF. The complete variable domain, with remaining parts taken from reference TRBV18 and TRBJ2-3, reads NAGVMQNPRHLVRRRGQEARLRCSPMKGHSHVYWYRQLPEEGLKFMVYLQKENIIDESGMPKERFSAEFPKEGPSILRIQQVVRGDSAAYFCASSPMTSGSTDTQYFGPGTRLTVL.